This TCR beta chain was sequenced during a study of PD-1 blockade in classical Hodgkin lymphoma. Study details: Patients were treated with nivolumab at 3 mg/kg, and this was given intravenously every 2 weeks. Findings of the study overall: Reports described newly diagnosed patients as having lower baseline TCR diversity than healthy donors. For complete responders, baseline diversity was comparable to that of newly diagnosed patients.

TCRdb's copy holds only in-frame clones and misses some; the assay was immunoSEQ multiplex PCR. The sample consists of 9,000 to 10,000 clones, roughly 83% of them appearing once. About this clone itself: Its antigen remains unknown.

This sample's time point: cycle 4 day 1 (C4D1), after about 6 weeks of nivolumab. Each of the patients experienced relapse following autologous stem cell transplantation, and their brentuximab vedotin exposure differed. Magnetic negative selection purified CD4+ T cells from thawed PBMCs. Complete response, partial response or progressive disease constituted the best response categories observed. CDR1 and CDR2 from the germline V gene are SGHRS and YFSETQ. The V gene lost 6 bases and the J gene lost 9 bases, with 16 bases spanning the gap. The CDR3 is made up of 14 amino acids. Sequenced material: CD4+ T cells from blood, taken before the fourth cycle of nivolumab. This receptor was identified in a human donor with classical Hodgkin lymphoma. This chain uses TRBV5-1 with TRBJ1-6, with no clear D. The CDR3 DNA is TGCGCCAGCAATGCCGGAACTCCGGGTTCACCCCTCCACTTT. Amino acids: CASNAGTPGSPLHF.